Following are 10 T cell receptor beta chains from one sample sequenced in a study of identical twins. In TCRdb, the 5' RACE reads were re-called with MiXCR into one record per CDR3 protein. Of nearly 900,000 distinct CDR3 sequences listed, over 9% are singletons. This same sample was also taken into another study, of yellow fever vaccine responses in identical twins.

Sequences were obtained from PBMCs. The receptors shown here come from a woman between 18 and 29 years old in good health.

The rearrangement joins TRBV4-1 to TRBJ2-1, with a tentative D call TRBD2 (5 bases). The CDR3 spans 16 residues. Germline V gene lookup returns CDR1 MGHRA and CDR2 YSYEKL. V was clipped by 5 bases and J by 0 bases, with 14 bases between them. The CDR3 coding sequence is TGCGCCAGCAGCACCGGACTGTCTAGCTCCTACAATGAGCAGTTCTTC. It specifies CASSTGLSSSYNEQFF.

A few counts support this clonotype. V gene TRBV29-1 combines with J gene TRBJ1-5; tentatively, D is TRBD1 (5 bases). V was trimmed by 6 bases and J by 3 bases, leaving 21 bases between them. Germline CDR1 and CDR2: SQVTM and ANQGSEA. This CDR3 region has 16 residues. CDR3 sequence (DNA): TGCAGCGTCGTACCCGTGGGTTCGGGGCCCAATCAGCCCCAGCATTTT. It encodes CSVVPVGSGPNQPQHF.

The gene calls are TRBV27 and TRBJ1-2, with no clear D. The V end was cut by 10 bases, the J end by 3 bases, with 15 bases between. The CDR3 has 13 residues. Germline CDR1 and CDR2: MNHEY and SMNVEV (reference sequence). CDR3 residues: CATRLERDYGYTF. The CDR3 bases are TGTGCCACTCGGCTAGAACGCGACTATGGCTACACCTTC.

This clonotype has just a few counts. This chain links TRBV18 with TRBJ2-1; 9 nucleotides agree with TRBD2. V shed 3 bases and J 7 bases; nucleotides not matched to a gene: 10. Germline V lookup: CDR1 KGHSH, CDR2 LQKENI. This CDR3 contains 16 residues. CDR3 loop: CASSPKREAAWNEQFF. In DNA form, the CDR3 reads TGTGCCAGCTCACCGAAGCGGGAGGCCGCTTGGAATGAGCAGTTCTTC.

This clonotype was recorded a few times. The chain combines TRBV3-1 with TRBJ2-3; D not resolved. Per germline, CDR1 LGHDT and CDR2 YNNKEL (reference sequence). The CDR3 is 15 residues long. The V gene lost 0 bases and the J gene lost 2 bases, with 9 bases spanning the gap. The CDR3 DNA is TGTGCCAGCAGCCAAGAGTCAGCATACACAGATACGCAGTATTTT. Translating it yields CASSQESAYTDTQYF.

The chain links TRBV5-1 to TRBJ2-2; 9 bases align to TRBD2. This CDR3 is 17 amino acids long. The germline CDR1 and CDR2 sequences are SGHRS and YFSETQ. V gave up 0 bases and J gave up 2 bases; unmatched junction bases: 5. The chain's CDR3 is CASSLEVLAGNTGELFF. The CDR3 DNA is TGCGCCAGCAGCTTGGAGGTGCTAGCGGGAAACACCGGGGAGCTGTTTTTT.

The chain recombines TRBV5-4 with TRBJ1-2; 9 nucleotides agree with TRBD1. CDR1 and CDR2 (germline): SGHNT, YYREEE (reference sequence). The CDR3 has 16 amino acids. After removal of 4 bases from V and 2 bases from J, the junction contained 9 bases not matched to a gene. The CDR3 protein is CASSPHGTGRNYGYTF. CDR3 sequence (DNA): TGTGCCAGCAGCCCTCATGGGACAGGGAGAAACTATGGCTACACCTTC.

This clonotype was detected once. The V call is TRBV20-1, the J call TRBJ2-3; TRBD2 matches 9 bases. The ends lost 0 bases at V and 2 bases at J; junction bases unmatched: 3. Germline V gene lookup returns CDR1 DFQATT and CDR2 SNEGSKA (reference sequence). The CDR3 contains 15 residues. CDR3 coding DNA: TGCAGTGCTAGAGATCGCGGGGGGGTCACAGATACGCAGTATTTT. Translated: CSARDRGGVTDTQYF.

This rearrangement joins TRBV5-1 to TRBJ1-2; D not resolved. Germline loops: CDR1 SGHRS, CDR2 YFSETQ. The V end was cut by 5 bases, the J end by 5 bases, with 19 bases between. The CDR3 totals 15 residues. DNA of the CDR3: TGCGCCAGCAGAGAATCAACGGATTCTGGTTATGGCTACACCTTC. This gives the protein CASRESTDSGYGYTF.

This clonotype was recorded many times. This chain uses TRBV9 with TRBJ2-2, with no clear D. Trimming cost V 1 base and J 6 bases, with 4 bases left between them. This CDR3 is built from 12 residues. The V gene's germline CDR1 is SGDLS and CDR2 YYNGEE. CDR3 sequence: CASSVRSGELFF. CDR3 coding DNA: TGTGCCAGCAGCGTACGGTCCGGGGAGCTGTTTTTT.